These 7 T cell receptor beta chains share one sample of origin, sequenced in a study of blood T cell repertoires in COVID-19. The method was immunoSEQ multiplex PCR; TCRdb's version includes in-frame clones alone and lacks a portion of them. The sample yields over 250,000 clones, roughly 80% seen once. Specimen: peripheral blood. These receptors were taken from a woman in her forties or fifties who had recovered from COVID-19.

This rearrangement joins TRBV19 to TRBJ1-2, with 8 nucleotides matching TRBD1. Trimming removed 3 bases from V and 7 bases from J; junction bases left unmatched: 4. CDR1 and CDR2 (germline): LNHDA, SQIVND (reference sequence). The CDR3 totals 13 residues. CDR3 bases: TGTGCCAGTAGTATCGGGACAGGTGGTGGCTACACCTTC. It codes for CASSIGTGGGYTF.

The chain carries TRBV15 and TRBJ2-7; D is possibly TRBD2 (5 bases). Germline V gene sequence: CDR1 LNHNV, CDR2 YYDKDF (reference sequence). This CDR3 region has 14 residues. The germline V and J ends were trimmed by 0 bases and 4 bases, with 10 bases remaining between them. This CDR3 reads CATSRDRGFYEQYF. The CDR3 nucleotides are TGTGCCACCAGCAGAGATCGAGGGTTTTACGAGCAGTACTTC.

This chain joins TRBV27 and TRBJ1-1; D gene ambiguous. V was cut by 7 bases and J by 3 bases, with 12 bases left in between. The CDR3 has 13 amino acids. Germline lookup yields CDR1 MNHEY and CDR2 SMNVEV (reference sequence). The DNA for the CDR3 is TGTGCCAGCAAGGAGAGGTGGGACACTGAAGCTTTCTTT. Translating it yields CASKERWDTEAFF.

J is TRBJ2-6 and V is TRBV7-6; D is ambiguous. This CDR3 is 13 amino acids long. Per germline, CDR1 SGHVS and CDR2 FNYEAQ. V was trimmed by 6 bases and J by 2 bases, leaving 5 bases between them. In DNA form, the CDR3 reads TGTGCCAGCAGAAATACTGGGGCCAACGTCCTGACTTTC. Amino acid sequence: CASRNTGANVLTF.

V and J are TRBV3-1 (or the pseudogene TRBV3-2) and TRBJ1-4; D may be TRBD1 (6 bases). The germline V and J ends were trimmed by 7 bases and 7 bases, with 19 bases remaining between them. Germline CDR1 reads LGHDT; CDR2 reads YNNKEL (reference sequence). The CDR3 loop spans 15 amino acids. CDR3 amino acids: CASTPLQGSSEKLFF. The CDR3 DNA sequence: TGTGCCAGCACTCCTTTACAGGGATCTTCTGAAAAACTGTTTTTT.

The chain joins TRBV7-2 to TRBJ2-3; TRBD1 matches 8 bases. With 0 bases clipped from V and 4 bases from J, the junction kept 6 bases outside the gene matches. Germline CDR1 is SGHTA and CDR2 is FQGNSA. This CDR3 has 16 amino acids. The CDR3 region is CASSLASQGAADTQYF. The DNA for the CDR3 is TGTGCCAGCAGCTTAGCGTCTCAGGGGGCGGCAGATACGCAGTATTTT. Complete variable domain (other parts from reference TRBV7-2 and TRBJ2-3): GAGVSQSPSNKVTEKGKDVELRCDPISGHTALYWYRQSLGQGLEFLIYFQGNSAPDKSGLPSDRFSAERTGGSVSTLTIQRTQQEDSAVYLCASSLASQGAADTQYFGPGTRLTVL.

The chain joins TRBV19 to TRBJ1-2, with no clear D. CDR1 and CDR2 (germline): LNHDA, SQIVND (reference sequence). The CDR3 runs to 12 residues. Trimming pared 5 bases from V and 4 bases from J, leaving 8 bases between. Written as DNA, the CDR3 is TGTGCCAGTAGTGTGCCAGGCTATGGCTACACCTTC. Its translation is CASSVPGYGYTF.